These T cell receptor beta chains were read from a single sample in a study of Graves' ophthalmopathy and Graves' hyperthyroidism. TCRdb re-called the multiplex PCR reads through MiXCR, storing one row per CDR3 protein. The sample has about 740,000 distinct CDR3 sequences, approximately 40% seen once. The sequenced sample consisted of peripheral blood. Receptors originate from an adult man with Graves' ophthalmopathy. CDR3s include the opening cysteine and the closing phenylalanine or tryptophan.

cdr3_length v_call cdr3_aa
13 TRBV20-1 CSASPTGGETQYF
15 TRBV7-9 CASSLGDRRNEKLFF
15 TRBV20-1 CSARGLTILNTEAFF
15 TRBV7-3 CASSLDRRGNTEAFF
14 TRBV2 CASSEAGQGLDEHF
14 TRBV10-3 CASGKDRAYEKLFF
12 TRBV20-1 CSASYRAGELFF
14 TRBV20-1 CSTTQGQRTYGYTF
12 TRBV29-1 CSVESGGSEQYF
13 TRBV29-1 CSVERDRAGEQYF
13 TRBV12-3/TRBV12-4 CASRRGRLEKLFF
12 TRBV24-1 CATSDLSETQYF
17 TRBV25-1 CASSYLNPGPVNEKLFF
14 TRBV9 CASSQTQGMETQYF
15 TRBV2 CASRGVTERDTEAFF
17 TRBV2 CASSGGRGRLYNSPLHF
14 TRBV7-9 CASSFAGASYGYTF
14 TRBV5-5 CASSLATKGSPLHF
14 TRBV11-2 CASSLGTATPGYTF
15 TRBV7-6 CASSLQSRGDETQYF
15 TRBV25-1 CASSLTRGGYNEQFF
14 TRBV24-1 CATSDPGRQETQHF
14 TRBV15 CATSSLNRDYGYTF
13 TRBV4-1 CASSQFPQAPQHF
14 TRBV7-2 CASSRMSRNSPLHF
16 TRBV7-9 CASSQDAASGAYEQYF
15 TRBV7-9 CASSLEGDRAYEQYF
15 TRBV2 CASIFRAASTDTQYF
13 TRBV29-1 CSVEAGQNTEAFF
14 TRBV4-3 CASSQDHSGYEQYF
11 TRBV29-1 CSVTGGYGYTF
16 TRBV9 CASSVVPGPPGETQYF
14 TRBV2 CASARGDSTDTQYF
13 TRBV29-1 CSVEDLYVETQYF
15 TRBV19 CASTETGQPKYGYTF
14 TRBV7-9 CASSLNAKNTEAFF
17 TRBV11-2 CASSARRPRDSNYGYTF
13 TRBV14 CASSPRADTEAFF
12 TRBV10-3 CAIRGQDEPQHF
17 TRBV29-1 CSVVRGGQGAVEEKLFF
13 TRBV6-1 CASSSFGDRMAFF
13 TRBV29-1 CSVEGTGAYEQYF
16 TRBV7-9 CASSQDSGPNTGELFF
13 TRBV11-2 CASSPDPIYEQYF
14 TRBV28 CASSSTGSRHEQYF
15 TRBV2 CASRVGQAIGYEQYF
16 TRBV6-1 CASRGIGGTLSYEQYF